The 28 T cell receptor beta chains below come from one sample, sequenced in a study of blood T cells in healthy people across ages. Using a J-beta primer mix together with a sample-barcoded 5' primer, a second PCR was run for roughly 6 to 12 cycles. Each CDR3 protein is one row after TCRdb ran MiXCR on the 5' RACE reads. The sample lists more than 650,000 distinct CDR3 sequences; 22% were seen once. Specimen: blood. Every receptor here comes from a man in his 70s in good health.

CDR3 sequence (DNA): TGCAGCGTTCTCACGGGGCCCGAAAAACTGTTTTTT. It yields the protein CSVLTGPEKLFF. V usage is TRBV29-1 and J usage is TRBJ1-4; possible D gene TRBD1, 5 bases. The CDR3 consists of 12 residues. V was trimmed by 5 bases and J by 8 bases, leaving 12 bases between them. Germline CDR1 SQVTM, CDR2 ANQGSEA.

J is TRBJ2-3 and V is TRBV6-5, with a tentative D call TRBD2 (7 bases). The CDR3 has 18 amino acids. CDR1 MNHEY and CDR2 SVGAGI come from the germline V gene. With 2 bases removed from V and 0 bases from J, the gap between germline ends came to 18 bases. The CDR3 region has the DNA TGTGCCAGCAGTTACACTTTAGGGGGGGCAGGGAGCACAGATACGCAGTATTTT. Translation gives CASSYTLGGAGSTDTQYF.

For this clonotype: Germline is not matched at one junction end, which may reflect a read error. In DNA, the CDR3 is TGCACCAGCAGCTTGGAAAGGGGGTTTAACTATGGCTACACCTTC. Translation gives CTSSLERGFNYGYTF. The chain employs TRBV5-1 and TRBJ1-2; weak D call: TRBD1 (6 bases). Per the germline V gene, CDR1 is SGHRS and CDR2 is YFSETQ. CDR3 length equals 15 residues.

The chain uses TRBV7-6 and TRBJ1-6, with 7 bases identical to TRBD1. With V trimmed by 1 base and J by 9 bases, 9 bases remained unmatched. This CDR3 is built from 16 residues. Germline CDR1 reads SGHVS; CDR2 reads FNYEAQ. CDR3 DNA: TGTGCCAGCAGCTTAGGAGAGGCAGGGGGGAGTTCACCCCTCCACTTT. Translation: CASSLGEAGGSSPLHF. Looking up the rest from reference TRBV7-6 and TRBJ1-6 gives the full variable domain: GAGVSQSPRYKVTKRGQDVALRCDPISGHVSLYWYRQALGQGPEFLTYFNYEAQQDKSGLPNDRFSAERPEGSISTLTIQRTEQRDSAMYRCASSLGEAGGSSPLHFGNGTRLTVT.

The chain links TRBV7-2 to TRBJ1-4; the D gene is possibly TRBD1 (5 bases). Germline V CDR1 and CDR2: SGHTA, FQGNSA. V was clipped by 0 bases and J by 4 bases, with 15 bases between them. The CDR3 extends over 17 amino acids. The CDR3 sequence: CASSLAGTRQGNEKLFF. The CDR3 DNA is TGTGCCAGCAGCTTAGCTGGCACTCGTCAGGGTAATGAAAAACTGTTTTTT.

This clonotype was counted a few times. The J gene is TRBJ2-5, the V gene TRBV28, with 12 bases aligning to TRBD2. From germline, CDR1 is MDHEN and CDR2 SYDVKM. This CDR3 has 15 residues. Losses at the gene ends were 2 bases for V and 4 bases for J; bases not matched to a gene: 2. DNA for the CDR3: TGTGCCAGCAGTTTAAGACTAGCGGGGGTAGAGACCCAGTACTTC. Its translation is CASSLRLAGVETQYF.

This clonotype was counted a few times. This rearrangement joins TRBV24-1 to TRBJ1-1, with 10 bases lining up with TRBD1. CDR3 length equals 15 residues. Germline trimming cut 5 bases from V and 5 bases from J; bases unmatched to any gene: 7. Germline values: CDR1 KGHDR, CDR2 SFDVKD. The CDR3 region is CATSGRDRGLTEAFF. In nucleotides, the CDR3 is TGTGCCACCAGTGGCCGGGACAGGGGATTAACTGAAGCTTTCTTT.

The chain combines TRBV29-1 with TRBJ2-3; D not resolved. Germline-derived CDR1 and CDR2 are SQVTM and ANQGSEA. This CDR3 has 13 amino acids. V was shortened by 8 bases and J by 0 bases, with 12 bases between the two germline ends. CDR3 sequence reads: CSSWAVSTDTQYF. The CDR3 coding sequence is TGCAGCTCGTGGGCGGTTAGCACAGATACGCAGTATTTT.

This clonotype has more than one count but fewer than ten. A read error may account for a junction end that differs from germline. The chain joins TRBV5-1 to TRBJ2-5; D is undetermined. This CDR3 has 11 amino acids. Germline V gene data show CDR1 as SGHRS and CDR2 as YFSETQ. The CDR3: CASSLPGPEFF. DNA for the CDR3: TGCGCCAGCAGCCTCCCGGGCCCAGAGTTCTTC.

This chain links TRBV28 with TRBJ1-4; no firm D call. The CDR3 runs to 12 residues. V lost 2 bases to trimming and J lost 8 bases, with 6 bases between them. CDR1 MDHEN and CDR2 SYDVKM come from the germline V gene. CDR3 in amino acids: CASSLQYEKLFF. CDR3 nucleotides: TGTGCCAGCAGTTTACAGTACGAAAAACTGTTTTTT.

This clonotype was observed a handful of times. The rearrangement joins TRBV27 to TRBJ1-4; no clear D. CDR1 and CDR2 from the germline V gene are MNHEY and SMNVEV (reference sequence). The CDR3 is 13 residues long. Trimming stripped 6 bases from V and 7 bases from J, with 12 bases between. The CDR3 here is CASRGRISEKLFF. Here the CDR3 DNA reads TGTGCCAGCAGAGGGAGGATCAGTGAAAAACTGTTTTTT.

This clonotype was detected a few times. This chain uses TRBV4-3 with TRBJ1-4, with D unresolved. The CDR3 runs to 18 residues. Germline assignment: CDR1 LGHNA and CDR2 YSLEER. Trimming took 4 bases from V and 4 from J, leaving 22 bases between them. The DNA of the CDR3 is TGCGCCAGCAGCCCCGGACTTGGAACCCAACGACATAATGAAAAACTGTTTTTT. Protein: CASSPGLGTQRHNEKLFF.

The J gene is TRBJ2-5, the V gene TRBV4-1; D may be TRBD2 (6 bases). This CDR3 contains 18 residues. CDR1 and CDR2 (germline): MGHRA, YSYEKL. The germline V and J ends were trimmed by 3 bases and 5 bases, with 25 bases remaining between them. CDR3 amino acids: CASSHTKLGTVQRETQYF. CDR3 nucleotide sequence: TGCGCCAGCAGCCACACCAAACTAGGGACTGTACAACGGGAGACCCAGTACTTC.

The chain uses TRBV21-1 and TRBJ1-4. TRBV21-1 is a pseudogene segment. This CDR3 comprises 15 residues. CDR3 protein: CASSLLTGFNEKLFF. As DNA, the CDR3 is TGTGCCAGCAGCTTGCTGACTGGGTTTAATGAAAAACTGTTTTTT.

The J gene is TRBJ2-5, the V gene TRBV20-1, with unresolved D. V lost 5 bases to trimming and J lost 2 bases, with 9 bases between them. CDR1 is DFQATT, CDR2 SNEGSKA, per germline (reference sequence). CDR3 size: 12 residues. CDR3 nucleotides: TGCAGTGCTCCATACCTTCAAGAGACCCAGTACTTC. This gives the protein CSAPYLQETQYF.

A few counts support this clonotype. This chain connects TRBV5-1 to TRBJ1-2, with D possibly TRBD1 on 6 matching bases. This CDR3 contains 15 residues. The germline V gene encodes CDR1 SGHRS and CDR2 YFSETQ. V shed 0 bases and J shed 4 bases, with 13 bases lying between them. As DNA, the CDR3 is TGCGCCAGCAGCTTGGCCTCAGACAGGCTCTATGGCTACACCTTC. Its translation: CASSLASDRLYGYTF.

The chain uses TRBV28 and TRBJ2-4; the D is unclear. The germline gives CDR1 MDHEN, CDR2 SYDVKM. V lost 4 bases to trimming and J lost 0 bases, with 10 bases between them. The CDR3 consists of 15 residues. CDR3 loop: CASSSQTRAKNIQYF. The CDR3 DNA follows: TGTGCCAGCAGTTCGCAGACAAGAGCCAAAAACATTCAGTACTTC.

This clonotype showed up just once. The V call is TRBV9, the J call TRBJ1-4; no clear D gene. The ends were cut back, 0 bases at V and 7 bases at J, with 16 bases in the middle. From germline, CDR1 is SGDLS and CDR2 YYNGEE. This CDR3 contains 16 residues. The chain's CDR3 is CASSVGGGPAIEKLFF. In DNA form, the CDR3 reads TGTGCCAGCAGCGTAGGTGGAGGGCCAGCGATTGAAAAACTGTTTTTT.

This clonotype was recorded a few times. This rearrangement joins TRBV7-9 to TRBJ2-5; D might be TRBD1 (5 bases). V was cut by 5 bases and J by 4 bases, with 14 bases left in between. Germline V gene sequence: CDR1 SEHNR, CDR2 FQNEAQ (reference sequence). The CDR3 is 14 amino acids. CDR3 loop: CASSQPDTGETQYF. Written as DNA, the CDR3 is TGTGCCAGCAGCCAGCCGGACACAGGAGAGACCCAGTACTTC. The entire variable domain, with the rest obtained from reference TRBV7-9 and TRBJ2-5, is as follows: DTGVSQNPRHKITKRGQNVTFRCDPISEHNRLYWYRQTLGQGPEFLTYFQNEAQLEKSRLLSDRFSAERPKGSFSTLEIQRTEQGDSAMYLCASSQPDTGETQYFGPGTRLLVL.

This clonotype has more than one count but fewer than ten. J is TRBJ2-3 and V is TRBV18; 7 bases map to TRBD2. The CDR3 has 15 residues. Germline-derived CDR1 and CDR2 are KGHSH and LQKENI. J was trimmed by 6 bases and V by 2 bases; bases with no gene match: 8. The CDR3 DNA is TGTGCCAGCTCACCATCCCGCGGGAGTGGTGATACGCAGTATTTT. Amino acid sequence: CASSPSRGSGDTQYF.

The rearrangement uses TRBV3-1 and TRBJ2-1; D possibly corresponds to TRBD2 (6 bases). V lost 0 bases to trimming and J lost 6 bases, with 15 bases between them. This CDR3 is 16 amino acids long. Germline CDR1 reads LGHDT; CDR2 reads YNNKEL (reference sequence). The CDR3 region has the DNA TGTGCCAGCAGCCAAGAAGGGACTCGGACCGTCAATGAGCAGTTCTTC. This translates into CASSQEGTRTVNEQFF.

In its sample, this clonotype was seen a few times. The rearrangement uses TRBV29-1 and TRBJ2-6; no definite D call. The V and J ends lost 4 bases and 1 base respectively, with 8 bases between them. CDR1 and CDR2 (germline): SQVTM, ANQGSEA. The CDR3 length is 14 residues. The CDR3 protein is CSVAVNSGANVLTF. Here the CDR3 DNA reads TGCAGCGTTGCAGTGAATTCTGGGGCCAACGTCCTGACTTTC.

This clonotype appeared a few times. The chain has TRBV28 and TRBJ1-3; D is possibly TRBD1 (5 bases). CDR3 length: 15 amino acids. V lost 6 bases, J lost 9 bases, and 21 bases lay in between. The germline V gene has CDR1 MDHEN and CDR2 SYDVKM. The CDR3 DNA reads TGTGCCAGCAGCCCCGGGGGGGGATTTTATGTCACCATATATTTT. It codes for CASSPGGGFYVTIYF.

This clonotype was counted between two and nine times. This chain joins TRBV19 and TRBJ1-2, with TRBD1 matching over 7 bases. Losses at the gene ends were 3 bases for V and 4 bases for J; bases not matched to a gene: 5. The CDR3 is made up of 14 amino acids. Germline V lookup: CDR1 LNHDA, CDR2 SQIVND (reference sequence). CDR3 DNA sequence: TGTGCCAGTAGTATGATGACAGGGTCCTATGGCTACACCTTC. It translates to CASSMMTGSYGYTF.

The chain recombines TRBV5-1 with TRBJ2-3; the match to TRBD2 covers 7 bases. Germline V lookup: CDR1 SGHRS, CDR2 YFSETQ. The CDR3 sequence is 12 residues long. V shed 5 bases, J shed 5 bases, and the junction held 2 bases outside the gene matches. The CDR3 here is CASRGGGDTQYF. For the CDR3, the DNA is TGCGCCAGCAGGGGCGGGGGAGATACGCAGTATTTT.

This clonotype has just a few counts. The CDR3 DNA reads as TGTGCCAGCAGCGCCCGCCCTCGGGAGACCCAGTACTTC. Translated: CASSARPRETQYF. The J gene is TRBJ2-5, the V gene TRBV7-2; no clear D gene. Per the germline V gene, CDR1 is SGHTA and CDR2 is FQGNSA. The germline V and J ends were trimmed by 5 bases and 5 bases, with 12 bases remaining between them. The CDR3 loop spans 13 amino acids. The full variable domain, rest sourced from reference TRBV7-2 and TRBJ2-5, is GAGVSQSPSNKVTEKGKDVELRCDPISGHTALYWYRQSLGQGLEFLIYFQGNSAPDKSGLPSDRFSAERTGGSVSTLTIQRTQQEDSAVYLCASSARPRETQYFGPGTRLLVL.

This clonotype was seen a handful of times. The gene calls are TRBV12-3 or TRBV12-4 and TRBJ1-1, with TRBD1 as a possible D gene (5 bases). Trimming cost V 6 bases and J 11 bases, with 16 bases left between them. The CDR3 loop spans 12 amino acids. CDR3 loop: CASSPGPGNAFF. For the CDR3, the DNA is TGTGCCAGCAGCCCGGGGCCTGGGAATGCTTTCTTT.

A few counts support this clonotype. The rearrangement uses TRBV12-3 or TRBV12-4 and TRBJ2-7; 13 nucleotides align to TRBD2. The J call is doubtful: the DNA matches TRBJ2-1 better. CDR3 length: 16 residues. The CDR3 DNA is TGTGCCAGCAGTTTCTCCGGACTAGCGGGAGTGGGTGAGCAGTTCTTC. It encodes CASSFSGLAGVGEQFF.